These 3 T cell receptor beta chains were sequenced from one sample in a study of beta chain features in type 1 diabetes. cDNA synthesis used the whole RNA isolate, giving expressed TCRB sequences. The assay was immunoSEQ multiplex PCR, and TCRdb's table has in-frame clones only and misses some. The sample lists 350,000 to 450,000 clones, approximately 16% occurring once. The sequencing sample was made of naive CD4+ T cells from blood. These receptors were taken from a woman aged 18-29 years in good health.

This clone has more than one count but fewer than ten. The gene calls are TRBV2 and TRBJ2-1; maybe TRBD1 (5 bases). This CDR3 spans 15 amino acids. V was cut by 5 bases and J by 0 bases, with 11 bases left in between. Germline CDR1 and CDR2: SNHLY and FYNNEI. The CDR3 loop reads CASSINRSSYNEQFF. As DNA, the CDR3 is TGTGCCAGCAGTATCAACAGGAGCTCCTACAATGAGCAGTTCTTC. The full variable domain, its missing parts supplied by reference TRBV2 and TRBJ2-1, is EPEVTQTPSHQVTQMGQEVILRCVPISNHLYFYWYRQILGQKVEFLVSFYNNEISEKSEIFDDQFSVERPDGSNFTLKIRSTKLEDSAMYFCASSINRSSYNEQFFGPGTRLTVL.

The table lists this clone with a few counts. The J gene is TRBJ2-3, the V gene TRBV30, with a tentative D call TRBD1 (6 bases). The CDR3 is made up of 15 amino acids. The ends were cut back, 3 bases at V and 3 bases at J, with 16 bases in the middle. CDR1 and CDR2 from the germline V gene are GTSNPN and SVGIG (reference sequence). The DNA for the CDR3 is TGTGCCTGGAGGCGTGGTGTACAGGGAACAGATACGCAGTATTTT. As protein: CAWRRGVQGTDTQYF.

This clone was recorded a few times. The chain recombines TRBV5-6 with TRBJ1-1; no clear D gene. The germline gives CDR1 SGHDT, CDR2 YYEEEE. The CDR3 spans 13 residues. Trimming cost V 0 bases and J 4 bases, with 7 bases left between them. CDR3 protein: CASSLERTTEAFF. For the CDR3, the DNA is TGTGCCAGCAGCTTGGAGCGCACCACTGAAGCTTTCTTT.